These 26 T cell receptor beta chains were sequenced from one sample in a study of CD8+ T cells in alopecia areata. Treatment meaning: oral pan-JAK inhibitor, 5-10 mg twice daily. Extracted from the samples, RNA was reverse transcribed into cDNA to serve as the sequencing template. The data were produced by immunoSEQ multiplex PCR, yet TCRdb's version contains in-frame clones alone and is incomplete. The sample has under 350,000 clones, over 45% seen once. Sequenced material: CD4+ T cells sorted from blood, taken at week 24, from a patient treated with tofacitinib. The receptors were gathered from a human donor with alopecia areata.

This chain joins TRBV9 and TRBJ1-5, with D perhaps matching TRBD1 (5 bases). V was pared by 0 bases and J by 6 bases, with 13 bases between. Per germline, CDR1 SGDLS and CDR2 YYNGEE. The CDR3 spans 15 residues. The CDR3 bases are TGTGCCAGCAGCGTAGGTGAGGGGAGCGGTCAGCCCCAGCATTTT. The encoded protein is CASSVGEGSGQPQHF. Combining the CDR3 with reference TRBV9 and TRBJ1-5 gives the whole variable domain DSGVTQTPKHLITATGQRVTLRCSPRSGDLSVYWYQQSLDQGLQFLIQYYNGEERAKGNILERFSAQQFPDLHSELNLSSLELGDSALYFCASSVGEGSGQPQHFGDGTRLSIL.

V and J are TRBV7-9 and TRBJ1-2; no clear D gene. Trimming left V 3 bases short and J 8 bases short, with 16 bases between. The CDR3 sequence is 14 residues long. Germline loops: CDR1 SEHNR, CDR2 FQNEAQ (reference sequence). CDR3 residues: CASSFESPTAGYTF. The CDR3 bases are TGTGCCAGCAGCTTCGAGTCGCCGACGGCAGGCTACACCTTC.

The sample holds a few counts of this clone. The chain's CDR3 is CSVAGGAGETQYF. CDR3 coding DNA: TGCAGCGTTGCCGGGGGGGCCGGGGAGACCCAGTACTTC. The chain carries TRBV29-1 and TRBJ2-5; 8 bases line up with TRBD2. From germline, CDR1 is SQVTM and CDR2 ANQGSEA. The V segment lost 4 bases and the J segment 5 bases; nucleotides outside the gene matches: 6. The CDR3 covers 13 residues.

The chain recombines TRBV29-1 with TRBJ1-1; D is ambiguous. The germline V and J ends were trimmed by 7 bases and 3 bases, with 12 bases remaining between them. This CDR3 spans 12 amino acids. Germline V gene sequence: CDR1 SQVTM, CDR2 ANQGSEA. Here the CDR3 DNA reads TGCAGCGCGACGGACGGCCACACTGAAGCTTTCTTT. Amino acids: CSATDGHTEAFF. The complete variable domain, with remaining parts taken from reference TRBV29-1 and TRBJ1-1, reads SAVISQKPSRDICQRGTSLTIQCQVDSQVTMMFWYRQQPGQSLTLIATANQGSEATYESGFVIDKFPISRPNLTFSTLTVSNMSPEDSSIYLCSATDGHTEAFFGQGTRLTVV.

DNA for the CDR3: TGTGCCAGCAGCCAAGAGCGGGAGACCCAGTACTTC. This sequence encodes CASSQERETQYF. The chain has TRBV5-4 and TRBJ2-5; TRBD2 is a possible D gene (5 bases). The CDR3 contains 12 residues. Per the germline V gene, CDR1 is SGHNT and CDR2 is YYREEE (reference sequence). The V end lost 4 bases, the J end lost 5 bases, and 9 bases lay between the germline ends.

This clone has more than one count but fewer than ten. The chain joins TRBV27 to TRBJ1-5; tentative D call: TRBD1 (6 bases). CDR3 length: 14 amino acids. V was shortened by 7 bases and J by 0 bases, with 10 bases between the two germline ends. Germline V CDR1 and CDR2: MNHEY, SMNVEV (reference sequence). This chain's CDR3 is CASNRRGSNQPQHF. DNA for the CDR3: TGTGCCAGCAACCGCAGGGGTAGCAATCAGCCCCAGCATTTT.

As concerns this clone: Germline and junction disagree at one end, which may indicate a read error. The J gene is TRBJ1-4, the V gene TRBV2; D remains unclear. The CDR3 totals 11 residues. CDR1 is SNHLY, CDR2 FYNNEI, per germline. The CDR3 here is CASSSVASFGF. CDR3 bases: TGTGCCAGCAGCTCTGTAGCCTCGTTTGGTTTT.

The table lists this clone with a few counts. J is TRBJ1-2 and V is TRBV10-3; unclear D gene. The CDR3 sequence is 11 residues long. Trimming removed 2 bases from V and 9 bases from J, with 7 bases in between. Germline CDR1 ENHRY, CDR2 SYGVKD. The DNA of the CDR3 is TGTGCCATCAGTGAGGAGTTCAGCTACACCTTC. Translated, it gives CAISEEFSYTF.

The chain couples TRBV2 to TRBJ1-5; D remains unclear. CDR1 is SNHLY, CDR2 FYNNEI, per germline. V dropped 4 bases and J dropped 7 bases, with 11 bases sitting between them. This CDR3 comprises 13 residues. CDR3 DNA sequence: TGTGCCAGCAGTGTCTCGGGTGTCCAGCCCCAGCATTTT. Protein product: CASSVSGVQPQHF.

The sample holds a few counts of this clone. This chain joins TRBV7-2 and TRBJ2-1; 8 nucleotides line up with TRBD2. CDR3 size: 18 residues. CDR1 and CDR2 (germline): SGHTA, FQGNSA. V lost 4 bases, J lost 5 bases, and 16 bases stayed unmatched. The CDR3 loop reads CASSSLRWVAGTNNEQFF. The CDR3 nucleotides are TGTGCCAGCAGCTCACTCCGATGGGTAGCGGGGACTAACAATGAGCAGTTCTTC.

The rearrangement links TRBV7-9 to TRBJ1-5; D possibly corresponds to TRBD1 (5 bases). Per germline, CDR1 SEHNR and CDR2 FQNEAQ (reference sequence). V lost 4 bases to trimming and J lost 12 bases, with 16 bases between them. The length of the CDR3 is 13 residues. The CDR3 DNA reads as TGTGCCAGCAGCTCTTTTGCGGGGGAGCGCCAGCATTTT. This translates into CASSSFAGERQHF.

The chain links TRBV7-9 to TRBJ1-5; D not resolved. The CDR3 is made up of 14 amino acids. CDR1 SEHNR and CDR2 FQNEAQ come from the germline V gene (reference sequence). Trimming removed 5 bases from V and 4 bases from J, with 12 bases in between. CDR3 amino acids: CASSPSGENQPQHF. CDR3 in DNA: TGTGCCAGCAGCCCATCGGGAGAAAATCAGCCCCAGCATTTT.

A few counts support this clone. The chain carries TRBV27 and TRBJ1-2; D possibly corresponds to TRBD1 (5 bases). The V end was cut by 2 bases, the J end by 7 bases, with 11 bases between. Germline V gene sequence: CDR1 MNHEY, CDR2 SMNVEV (reference sequence). This CDR3 has 13 residues. CDR3 protein: CASSLEGTRGYTF. The CDR3 DNA is TGTGCCAGCAGTTTAGAGGGGACGCGTGGCTACACCTTC.

CDR3 in amino acids: CASSDRGEQYF. The CDR3 DNA reads as TGTGCCAGCAGTGACAGGGGCGAGCAGTACTTC. The chain has TRBV2 and TRBJ2-7, with D maybe TRBD1 (6 bases). The V and J ends lost 3 bases and 6 bases respectively, with 6 bases between them. Germline V lookup: CDR1 SNHLY, CDR2 FYNNEI. The CDR3 runs 11 residues.

The V and J genes are TRBV10-3 and TRBJ2-7; TRBD1 is a possible D gene (6 bases). This CDR3 spans 12 amino acids. Per the germline V gene, CDR1 is ENHRY and CDR2 is SYGVKD. Trimming removed 6 bases from V and 1 base from J, with 7 bases in between. DNA of the CDR3: TGTGCCATCAGCAGGGGATCCTACGAGCAGTACTTC. Protein: CAISRGSYEQYF.

This rearrangement joins TRBV29-1 to TRBJ1-2, with TRBD1 as a possible D gene (6 bases). From germline, CDR1 is SQVTM and CDR2 ANQGSEA. V lost 4 bases and J 4 bases, leaving 22 bases between the germline ends. This CDR3 is built from 16 residues. CDR3 region: CSVAGGRDRVLYGYTF. CDR3 nucleotide sequence: TGCAGCGTTGCTGGGGGCCGAGATCGGGTGCTCTATGGCTACACCTTC.

The gene calls are TRBV7-2 and TRBJ2-1; the D is unclear. CDR1 SGHTA and CDR2 FQGNSA come from the germline V gene. The V and J ends lost 5 bases and 5 bases respectively, with 7 bases between them. The CDR3 spans 12 residues. The CDR3 region is CASSRPNNEQFF. The CDR3 bases are TGTGCCAGCAGCAGGCCTAACAATGAGCAGTTCTTC.

Note on this clone: Distinct nucleotide sequences in the sample also encode this CDR3. The chain carries TRBV29-1 and TRBJ1-2; D uncertain. Deletions cut 4 bases from V and 0 bases from J, with 9 bases between. The CDR3 contains 13 residues. Germline V gene sequence: CDR1 SQVTM, CDR2 ANQGSEA. CDR3 bases: TGCAGCGTTGTGGTGGGCCCTAACTATGGCTACACCTTC. Protein sequence: CSVVVGPNYGYTF.

Only one count was recorded for this clone. The V call is TRBV7-2, the J call TRBJ2-3, with 7 bases identical to TRBD1. V gave up 3 bases and J gave up 4 bases; unmatched junction bases: 4. The germline gives CDR1 SGHTA, CDR2 FQGNSA. The CDR3 is 14 amino acids. The CDR3 DNA is TGTGCCAGCAGCTTCCGACAGGGTGCAGATACGCAGTATTTT. This encodes CASSFRQGADTQYF. Full variable domain (remainder filled in from reference TRBV7-2 and TRBJ2-3): GAGVSQSPSNKVTEKGKDVELRCDPISGHTALYWYRQSLGQGLEFLIYFQGNSAPDKSGLPSDRFSAERTGGSVSTLTIQRTQQEDSAVYLCASSFRQGADTQYFGPGTRLTVL.

V is TRBV2 and J is TRBJ2-2; D possibly uses TRBD1 or TRBD2 (5 bases each). Trimming left V 6 bases short and J 2 bases short, with 10 bases between. CDR1 is SNHLY, CDR2 FYNNEI, per germline. The CDR3 is made up of 14 amino acids. This CDR3 is CASRQGPNTGELFF. As DNA, the CDR3 is TGTGCCAGCAGGCAGGGACCAAACACCGGGGAGCTGTTTTTT.

The J gene is TRBJ2-5, the V gene TRBV11-2; 11 bases are shared with TRBD1. Germline V gene lookup returns CDR1 SGHAT and CDR2 FQNNGV. This CDR3 is 17 amino acids long. V lost 5 bases and J lost 7; bases outside the gene matches: 15. CDR3 sequence (DNA): TGTGCCAGCAGCCCAAGACTCGGGACAGGGGGGTCTGGGACCCAGTACTTC. This sequence encodes CASSPRLGTGGSGTQYF. Variable domain in full (rest from reference TRBV11-2 and TRBJ2-5): EAGVAQSPRYKIIEKRQSVAFWCNPISGHATLYWYQQILGQGPKLLIQFQNNGVVDDSQLPKDRFSAERLKGVDSTLKIQPAKLEDSAVYLCASSPRLGTGGSGTQYFGPGTRLLVL.

This chain links TRBV9 with TRBJ2-5; D might be TRBD1 or TRBD2, each matching 6 bases. The V end was cut by 8 bases, the J end by 7 bases, with 18 bases between. This CDR3 has 13 residues. Germline values: CDR1 SGDLS, CDR2 YYNGEE. CDR3 coding DNA: TGTGCCAGGTATCCGGGGGCCGAGGGGACCCAGTACTTC. Its protein product is CARYPGAEGTQYF.

V gene TRBV2 combines with J gene TRBJ2-6; the D gene is possibly TRBD1 (5 bases). CDR1 is SNHLY and CDR2 is FYNNEI in the germline V gene. The CDR3 contains 13 residues. Trimming left V 9 bases short and J 0 bases short, with 6 bases between. The CDR3 DNA reads as TGTGCCAGTGACAGCTCTGGGGCCAACGTCCTGACTTTC. Protein sequence: CASDSSGANVLTF. The entire variable domain, with the rest obtained from reference TRBV2 and TRBJ2-6, is as follows: EPEVTQTPSHQVTQMGQEVILRCVPISNHLYFYWYRQILGQKVEFLVSFYNNEISEKSEIFDDQFSVERPDGSNFTLKIRSTKLEDSAMYFCASDSSGANVLTFGAGSRLTVL.

The chain joins TRBV29-1 to TRBJ2-1, with 7 nucleotides matching TRBD2. The germline gives CDR1 SQVTM, CDR2 ANQGSEA. The CDR3 spans 16 residues. With V trimmed by 7 bases and J by 4 bases, 16 bases remained unmatched. The CDR3 coding sequence is TGCAGCGCTCTACAGACTAGCCCCGGATCGTACAATGAGCAGTTCTTC. Amino acid sequence: CSALQTSPGSYNEQFF.

This clone has a handful of counts. This rearrangement joins TRBV18 to TRBJ1-6; TRBD1 agrees at 7 bases. Trimming cost V 6 bases and J 5 bases; bases outside gene matches: 4. The CDR3 spans 14 residues. Germline V lookup: CDR1 KGHSH, CDR2 LQKENI. CDR3 coding DNA: TGTGCCAGCTCGGAGCAGGGGGATAATTCACCCCTCCACTTT. This encodes CASSEQGDNSPLHF.

This chain links TRBV5-1 with TRBJ2-1; D is uncertain. Trimming left V 6 bases short and J 5 bases short, with 18 bases between. This CDR3 has 15 residues. CDR1 is SGHRS, CDR2 YFSETQ, per germline. The CDR3 loop is CASKDRDFSHNEQFF. In DNA form, the CDR3 reads TGCGCCAGCAAAGATAGAGATTTTTCCCACAATGAGCAGTTCTTC.